This T cell receptor (beta chain) came from a study of shared clonotypes between healthy human individuals. General observations from the study: Memory subsets had estimated richness that was generally smaller than that of naive subsets. Non-shared clonotypes showed lower generation probabilities than clonotypes common to all four donors.

Comments on this clone: The antigen remains unidentified.

TCRdb's copy holds only in-frame clones and misses some; the assay was immunoSEQ multiplex PCR. The top ten hold around a tenth of the sample, which has hundreds of thousands of clones, around 74% seen once. Sample: memory CD4+ T cells sorted from blood. Documented subset: CD45RA-negative fraction. The receptor was isolated from a man aged 25-45 years in good health.

As DNA, the CDR3 is TGTGCCAGTAGTACTGACAGGGCGCGAGAGACCCAGTACTTC. Translation: CASSTDRARETQYF. The chain employs TRBV19 and TRBJ2-5, with 7 bases lining up with TRBD1. Germline CDR1 and CDR2: LNHDA and SQIVND (reference sequence). The CDR3 is made up of 14 amino acids. J was trimmed by 4 bases and V by 4 bases; bases with no gene match: 6.